The rows below give T cell receptor beta chains drawn from one sample of a study of cytomegalovirus exposure and HLA in healthy donors. TCRdb's table, derived via immunoSEQ multiplex PCR, lists solely in-frame clones and lacks some. The table has a few hundred thousand clones, approximately 80% seen once. Material for sequencing was PBMCs. These receptors originate from a man aged 40-55 years in good health and CMV-seronegative. CDR3s include the opening cysteine and the closing phenylalanine or tryptophan. Each record gives: clone size, D gene, J gene, V gene, CDR3 protein, CDR3 DNA. A D gene is named only where the DNA matches it firmly. A row's size may be missing; if present it is once, few, many or a size class.

abundance: -
d_gene: TRBD1
j_gene: TRBJ1-5
v_gene: TRBV27
CDR3aa: CASRDGQGGNQPQHF
CDR3nt: TGTGCCAGCAGAGACGGACAGGGGGGAAATCAGCCCCAGCATTTT

abundance: few
d_gene: -
j_gene: TRBJ1-1
v_gene: TRBV19
CDR3aa: CASSITAMLNTEAFF
CDR3nt: TGTGCCAGTAGTATTACAGCTATGTTGAACACTGAAGCTTTCTTT

abundance: -
d_gene: -
j_gene: TRBJ2-6
v_gene: TRBV2
CDR3aa: CASRRSAGANVLTF
CDR3nt: TGTGCCAGCCGGCGGTCGGCTGGGGCCAACGTCCTGACTTTC

abundance: -
d_gene: TRBD1
j_gene: TRBJ2-2
v_gene: TRBV2
CDR3aa: CASRTGTDTGELFF
CDR3nt: TGTGCCAGCAGAACAGGGACAGACACCGGGGAGCTGTTTTTT

abundance: -
d_gene: TRBD2
j_gene: TRBJ2-1
v_gene: TRBV5-1
CDR3aa: CASSSGSSADEQFF
CDR3nt: TGCGCCAGTTCTAGCGGGAGTTCCGCGGATGAGCAGTTCTTC

abundance: -
d_gene: -
j_gene: TRBJ2-1
v_gene: TRBV5-4
CDR3aa: CASSLGQGTYNEQFF
CDR3nt: TGTGCCAGCAGCTTGGGGCAGGGGACCTACAATGAGCAGTTCTTC

abundance: -
d_gene: -
j_gene: TRBJ1-2
v_gene: TRBV25-1
CDR3aa: CASSEGARVGYTF
CDR3nt: TGTGCCAGCAGTGAGGGGGCTAGGGTTGGCTACACCTTC

abundance: -
d_gene: -
j_gene: TRBJ2-7
v_gene: TRBV27
CDR3aa: CASSRQVTYEQYF
CDR3nt: TGTGCCAGCAGCAGACAGGTCACCTACGAGCAGTACTTC

abundance: -
d_gene: -
j_gene: TRBJ2-2
v_gene: TRBV6-1
CDR3aa: CASSEGLNTGELFF
CDR3nt: TGTGCCAGCAGTGAAGGTCTAAACACCGGGGAGCTGTTTTTT

abundance: -
d_gene: TRBD2
j_gene: TRBJ2-7
v_gene: TRBV10-2
CDR3aa: CASSEPGGPRLEQYF
CDR3nt: TGCGCCAGCAGTGAACCGGGAGGGCCCCGACTCGAGCAGTACTTC

abundance: few
d_gene: TRBD1
j_gene: TRBJ2-7
v_gene: TRBV25-1
CDR3aa: CASQTGQPYEQYF
CDR3nt: TGTGCCAGCCAAACGGGACAGCCCTACGAGCAGTACTTC

abundance: few
d_gene: -
j_gene: TRBJ1-1
v_gene: TRBV29-1
CDR3aa: CSVQLSSLQAFF
CDR3nt: TGCAGCGTTCAGCTGAGTAGCCTGCAGGCTTTCTTT

abundance: -
d_gene: TRBD1
j_gene: TRBJ1-3
v_gene: TRBV7-9
CDR3aa: CASSLVTGGGNTIYF
CDR3nt: TGTGCCAGCAGCTTAGTAACAGGGGGAGGAAACACCATATATTTT

abundance: -
d_gene: -
j_gene: TRBJ2-3
v_gene: TRBV29-1
CDR3aa: CSVGGGHLQDTQYF
CDR3nt: TGCAGCGTTGGGGGGGGACATCTACAAGATACGCAGTATTTT

abundance: -
d_gene: TRBD1
j_gene: TRBJ1-6
v_gene: TRBV5-4
CDR3aa: CASGKDRENSPLHF
CDR3nt: TGTGCCAGCGGAAAGGACAGGGAAAATTCACCCCTCCACTTT

abundance: -
d_gene: -
j_gene: TRBJ2-7
v_gene: TRBV7-6
CDR3aa: CASSLDRSSYEQYF
CDR3nt: TGTGCCAGCAGCTTAGACCGGAGCTCCTACGAGCAGTACTTC

abundance: -
d_gene: -
j_gene: TRBJ1-2
v_gene: TRBV27
CDR3aa: CASSSLPLPGGYTF
CDR3nt: TGTGCCAGCAGTTCACTTCCACTTCCCGGGGGCTACACCTTC

abundance: -
d_gene: -
j_gene: TRBJ2-2
v_gene: TRBV5-6
CDR3aa: CASSFSANTGELFF
CDR3nt: TGTGCCAGCAGCTTCTCAGCGAACACCGGGGAGCTGTTTTTT

abundance: -
d_gene: TRBD1
j_gene: TRBJ1-1
v_gene: TRBV9
CDR3aa: CASSANPWTGNYEAFF
CDR3nt: TGTGCCAGCAGCGCAAACCCGTGGACAGGAAACTATGAAGCTTTCTTT

abundance: -
d_gene: TRBD1
j_gene: TRBJ1-4
v_gene: TRBV2
CDR3aa: CASNIPGQASELFF
CDR3nt: TGTGCCAGCAATATCCCGGGACAGGCGTCGGAACTGTTTTTT

abundance: -
d_gene: -
j_gene: TRBJ2-1
v_gene: TRBV5-1
CDR3aa: CASSLDGDSYNEQFF
CDR3nt: TGCGCCAGCAGCTTGGACGGTGACTCCTACAATGAGCAGTTCTTC

abundance: few
d_gene: -
j_gene: TRBJ2-7
v_gene: TRBV10-2
CDR3aa: CASSESTGIPYEQYF
CDR3nt: TGCGCCAGCAGTGAGAGTACAGGGATTCCCTACGAGCAGTACTTC

abundance: -
d_gene: TRBD1
j_gene: TRBJ2-1
v_gene: TRBV9
CDR3aa: CASSVGVGGQGSYNEQFF
CDR3nt: TGTGCCAGCAGCGTAGGGGTTGGGGGACAGGGATCCTACAATGAGCAGTTCTTC

abundance: -
d_gene: TRBD1
j_gene: TRBJ2-7
v_gene: TRBV23-1
CDR3aa: CASSQSDRGRHEQYF
CDR3nt: TGCGCCAGCAGTCAGTCTGACAGGGGAAGACACGAGCAGTACTTC

abundance: -
d_gene: -
j_gene: TRBJ2-7
v_gene: TRBV5-6
CDR3aa: CAGSLLDYEQYF
CDR3nt: TGTGCCGGCAGCTTGTTAGACTACGAGCAGTACTTC

abundance: once
d_gene: -
j_gene: TRBJ1-5
v_gene: TRBV19
CDR3aa: CASSIGSDQPQHF
CDR3nt: TGTGCCAGTAGTATTGGTAGCGATCAGCCCCAGCATTTT

abundance: -
d_gene: TRBD2
j_gene: TRBJ2-5
v_gene: TRBV28
CDR3aa: CASSYPSGGGRARGQETQYF
CDR3nt: TGTGCCAGCAGTTACCCCAGCGGGGGCGGGAGGGCCCGGGGGCAAGAGACCCAGTACTTC

abundance: -
d_gene: TRBD2
j_gene: TRBJ2-7
v_gene: TRBV6-1
CDR3aa: CASLGLAVYYEQYF
CDR3nt: TGTGCCAGCCTGGGACTAGCGGTGTACTACGAGCAGTACTTC

abundance: -
d_gene: TRBD1
j_gene: TRBJ1-3
v_gene: TRBV27
CDR3aa: CASSLRWGQPGSSGNTIYF
CDR3nt: TGTGCCAGCAGTTTAAGGTGGGGACAGCCTGGAAGCTCTGGAAACACCATATATTTT

abundance: -
d_gene: -
j_gene: TRBJ2-3
v_gene: TRBV7-3
CDR3aa: CASSQGAGGFRDTQYF
CDR3nt: TGTGCCAGCAGCCAGGGGGCGGGAGGGTTTCGAGATACGCAGTATTTT

abundance: few
d_gene: -
j_gene: TRBJ1-2
v_gene: TRBV7-2
CDR3aa: CASSLVSGGAILGGYTF
CDR3nt: TGTGCCAGCAGCTTAGTATCGGGGGGCGCTATTTTGGGTGGCTACACCTTC

abundance: -
d_gene: -
j_gene: TRBJ1-2
v_gene: TRBV9
CDR3aa: CASSVAGGTAFNYGYTF
CDR3nt: TGTGCCAGCAGCGTAGCTGGGGGGACCGCTTTTAACTATGGCTACACCTTC

abundance: few
d_gene: -
j_gene: TRBJ1-2
v_gene: TRBV9
CDR3aa: CASSLRGYYGYTF
CDR3nt: TGTGCCAGCAGCTTACGGGGATACTATGGCTACACCTTC

abundance: -
d_gene: TRBD1
j_gene: TRBJ2-7
v_gene: TRBV7-8
CDR3aa: CASSSGQSYEQYF
CDR3nt: TGTGCCAGCAGCTCGGGACAGTCCTACGAGCAGTACTTC

abundance: once
d_gene: -
j_gene: TRBJ2-5
v_gene: TRBV14
CDR3aa: CASPTSGLETQYF
CDR3nt: TGTGCCAGCCCAACTTCAGGGTTGGAGACCCAGTACTTC

abundance: -
d_gene: -
j_gene: TRBJ2-3
v_gene: TRBV11-3
CDR3aa: CASSFWTDPSGSTQYF
CDR3nt: TGTGCCAGCAGCTTCTGGACAGATCCCTCGGGGAGTACGCAGTATTTT

abundance: -
d_gene: -
j_gene: TRBJ1-2
v_gene: TRBV7-9
CDR3aa: CASSFRDGRDGYTF
CDR3nt: TGTGCCAGCAGCTTTCGTGACGGGAGGGATGGCTACACCTTC

abundance: -
d_gene: -
j_gene: TRBJ1-5
v_gene: TRBV6-4
CDR3aa: CASSEGQGNQPQHF
CDR3nt: TGTGCCAGCAGTGAGGGGCAGGGGAATCAGCCCCAGCATTTT

abundance: few
d_gene: TRBD2
j_gene: TRBJ2-7
v_gene: TRBV28
CDR3aa: CASSLISGTSGGEEYEQYF
CDR3nt: TGTGCCAGCAGTTTAATTTCCGGGACTAGCGGGGGGGAGGAATACGAGCAGTACTTC

abundance: -
d_gene: -
j_gene: TRBJ2-1
v_gene: TRBV11-2
CDR3aa: CASSKSRLTFF
CDR3nt: TGTGCCAGCAGCAAAAGTAGACTTACGTTCTTC

abundance: once
d_gene: TRBD2
j_gene: TRBJ2-1
v_gene: TRBV4-1
CDR3aa: CASSPIHSGDYNEQFF
CDR3nt: TGCGCCAGCAGCCCTATCCATAGCGGGGATTACAATGAGCAGTTCTTC

abundance: -
d_gene: -
j_gene: TRBJ2-2
v_gene: TRBV4-3
CDR3aa: CASSPTRQVITGELFF
CDR3nt: TGCGCCAGCAGTCCAACCAGACAGGTCATCACCGGGGAGCTGTTTTTT

abundance: few
d_gene: -
j_gene: TRBJ2-1
v_gene: TRBV12-5
CDR3aa: CASGSPLESGDEQFF
CDR3nt: TGTGCTAGTGGTTCACCCCTAGAGTCGGGGGATGAGCAGTTCTTC

abundance: -
d_gene: -
j_gene: TRBJ2-1
v_gene: TRBV11-2
CDR3aa: CASSQGSYNEQFF
CDR3nt: TGTGCCAGCAGCCAGGGATCCTACAATGAGCAGTTCTTC

abundance: -
d_gene: -
j_gene: TRBJ1-1
v_gene: TRBV11-2
CDR3aa: CASSLDLLREAFF
CDR3nt: TGTGCCAGCAGCTTAGATCTACTAAGAGAAGCTTTCTTT